One and the same sample provided the 18 T cell receptor beta chains below, sequenced in a study of cytomegalovirus exposure and HLA in healthy donors. Method: immunoSEQ multiplex PCR; TCRdb's copy keeps in-frame clones and lacks some. The sample shows around 350,000 clones, about nine tenths of them seen only once. The sequencing input was PBMCs. Source of these receptors: a woman aged 18-29 years in good health and CMV-seronegative.

This chain joins TRBV30 and TRBJ2-7; D remains ambiguous. CDR3 length: 12 amino acids. Per the germline V gene, CDR1 is GTSNPN and CDR2 is SVGIG (reference sequence). V lost 2 bases and J 6 bases, leaving 11 bases between the germline ends. CDR3 loop: CAWSPIRAEQYF. CDR3 nucleotide sequence: TGTGCCTGGAGTCCTATCCGCGCCGAGCAGTACTTC.

This clone has just one count. This CDR3 is CASSERGGQPQHF. For the CDR3, the DNA is TGTGCCAGCAGCGAACGGGGGGGTCAGCCCCAGCATTTT. The chain is built from TRBV2 and TRBJ1-5; D may be TRBD1 (5 bases). The length of the CDR3 is 13 residues. Germline V CDR1 and CDR2: SNHLY, FYNNEI. V was clipped by 6 bases and J by 6 bases, with 12 bases between them.

The chain combines TRBV2 with TRBJ2-1; D is possibly TRBD2 (6 bases). The germline V and J ends were trimmed by 7 bases and 0 bases, with 10 bases remaining between them. This CDR3 spans 14 amino acids. Germline V gives CDR1 SNHLY, CDR2 FYNNEI. Here the CDR3 DNA reads TGTGCCAGCAAACGGGGGAGCTCCTACAATGAGCAGTTCTTC. It specifies CASKRGSSYNEQFF.

CDR3 in amino acids: CASYPPQGPTQYF. CDR3 DNA: TGTGCCTCATACCCCCCCCAGGGCCCAACGCAGTATTTT. The gene calls are TRBV7-9 and TRBJ2-3; possibly TRBD1 for D (5 bases). Per the germline V gene, CDR1 is SEHNR and CDR2 is FQNEAQ (reference sequence). This CDR3 contains 13 residues. Trimming pared 11 bases from V and 9 bases from J, leaving 21 bases between.

This clone was detected a few times. This rearrangement joins TRBV9 to TRBJ1-2; D call uncertain. Germline V gives CDR1 SGDLS, CDR2 YYNGEE. CDR3 length: 12 residues. V dropped 4 bases and J dropped 8 bases, with 12 bases sitting between them. The CDR3 loop reads CASSPRVGGYTF. In DNA, the CDR3 is TGTGCCAGCAGCCCCCGGGTCGGCGGCTACACCTTC. Full variable domain (remainder filled in from reference TRBV9 and TRBJ1-2): DSGVTQTPKHLITATGQRVTLRCSPRSGDLSVYWYQQSLDQGLQFLIQYYNGEERAKGNILERFSAQQFPDLHSELNLSSLELGDSALYFCASSPRVGGYTFGSGTRLTVV.

This clone was detected many times. DNA for the CDR3: TGTGCCAGCAGTGAAGACTACAACACTGAAGCTTTCTTT. Its translation: CASSEDYNTEAFF. This chain joins TRBV6-1 and TRBJ1-1; D is ambiguous. V was cut by 1 base and J by 2 bases, with 5 bases left in between. CDR1 MNHNS and CDR2 SASEGT come from the germline V gene. The CDR3 is made up of 13 amino acids.

Concerning this clone itself: Different DNA sequences within this sample yield the same CDR3. The chain uses TRBV2 and TRBJ2-5; 7 bases align to TRBD1. CDR3 size: 12 residues. Per the germline V gene, CDR1 is SNHLY and CDR2 is FYNNEI. After removal of 4 bases from V and 4 bases from J, the junction contained 0 bases not matched to a gene. The CDR3 protein is CASSGQGETQYF. Written as DNA, the CDR3 is TGTGCCAGCAGTGGACAGGGAGAGACCCAGTACTTC. Full variable domain (remainder filled in from reference TRBV2 and TRBJ2-5): EPEVTQTPSHQVTQMGQEVILRCVPISNHLYFYWYRQILGQKVEFLVSFYNNEISEKSEIFDDQFSVERPDGSNFTLKIRSTKLEDSAMYFCASSGQGETQYFGPGTRLLVL.

The chain carries TRBV27 and TRBJ2-3, with 9 bases identical to TRBD2. V shed 3 bases and J 3 bases; nucleotides not matched to a gene: 4. The CDR3 consists of 15 residues. Germline values: CDR1 MNHEY, CDR2 SMNVEV (reference sequence). The CDR3, as DNA: TGTGCCAGCAGTTTGTTGGCGGGGGGGACAGATACGCAGTATTTT. Its protein is CASSLLAGGTDTQYF.

The rearrangement links TRBV2 to TRBJ1-5; 11 positions match TRBD1. The CDR3 extends over 14 amino acids. Germline lookup yields CDR1 SNHLY and CDR2 FYNNEI. J was trimmed by 5 bases and V by 6 bases; bases with no gene match: 3. CDR3 residues: CASSRTGGYQPQHF. The CDR3, as DNA: TGTGCCAGCAGCAGGACAGGGGGCTATCAGCCCCAGCATTTT.

There are a few counts of this clone. This same CDR3 is encoded by further DNA sequences in the sample. DNA for the CDR3: TGTGCCAGCAGTGAAGCCGTTGAGCAGTACTTC. Translated, it gives CASSEAVEQYF. The V call is TRBV2, the J call TRBJ2-7; no clear D gene. V lost 0 bases and J 7 bases, leaving 4 bases between the germline ends. The length of the CDR3 is 11 residues. The germline V gene has CDR1 SNHLY and CDR2 FYNNEI.

The rearrangement links TRBV19 to TRBJ2-1; possible D gene TRBD2, 6 bases. CDR1 LNHDA and CDR2 SQIVND come from the germline V gene (reference sequence). Trimming cost V 7 bases and J 7 bases, with 8 bases left between them. This CDR3 has 11 amino acids. CDR3 nucleotides: TGTGCCAGTATTCGGGGGAATGAGCAGTTCTTC. Translation: CASIRGNEQFF. Using reference TRBV19 and TRBJ2-1 for the parts outside the CDR3, the full variable domain is DGGITQSPKYLFRKEGQNVTLSCEQNLNHDAMYWYRQDPGQGLRLIYYSQIVNDFQKGDIAEGYSVSREKKESFPLTVTSAQKNPTAFYLCASIRGNEQFFGPGTRLTVL.

V gene TRBV28 combines with J gene TRBJ1-1; no clear D gene. The germline CDR1 and CDR2 sequences are MDHEN and SYDVKM. Between the trimmed V and J ends, which lost 3 bases and 8 bases, there was a span of 16 bases. This CDR3 comprises 14 residues. CDR3 region: CASSFLRTAAEAFF. As DNA, the CDR3 is TGTGCCAGCAGTTTTCTACGCACAGCAGCCGAAGCTTTCTTT.

The chain joins TRBV6-5 to TRBJ2-5, with 8 bases fitting TRBD2. CDR1 and CDR2 from the germline V gene are MNHEY and SVGAGI. The CDR3 is made up of 15 amino acids. The V segment lost 4 bases and the J segment 4 bases; nucleotides outside the gene matches: 8. CDR3 coding DNA: TGTGCCAGCAGTTTAGCGGGGTGGGGAGGAGAGACCCAGTACTTC. Its translation: CASSLAGWGGETQYF.

The rearrangement links TRBV7-9 to TRBJ2-7, with a weak D call TRBD1 (5 bases). Germline V CDR1 and CDR2: SEHNR, FQNEAQ (reference sequence). The V end lost 2 bases, the J end lost 3 bases, and 17 bases lay between the germline ends. The CDR3 is made up of 16 amino acids. The CDR3 nucleotides are TGTGCCAGCAGCTTAAGCCCTTCAGGGTTACGCTACGAGCAGTACTTC. Residues: CASSLSPSGLRYEQYF.

This chain uses TRBV30 with TRBJ1-6; TRBD1 agrees at 8 bases. V dropped 1 base and J dropped 11; count of bases not matched to a gene: 13. This CDR3 has 16 residues. Germline CDR1 reads GTSNPN; CDR2 reads SVGIG (reference sequence). DNA of the CDR3: TGTGCCTGGAGTGGAGGTACCCCGGACAGGGTTACACCCCTCCACTTT. It codes for CAWSGGTPDRVTPLHF.

The J gene is TRBJ2-3, the V gene TRBV2; 9 positions agree with TRBD2. The CDR3 is 18 amino acids. CDR1 SNHLY and CDR2 FYNNEI come from the germline V gene. The trim removed 7 bases at V and 1 base at J, leaving 15 bases unmatched. The CDR3: CASKKVAGGLGGTDTQYF. CDR3 nucleotides: TGTGCCAGCAAGAAGGTTGCGGGAGGGCTTGGGGGCACAGATACGCAGTATTTT.

The chain is built from TRBV5-1 and TRBJ1-2, with 7 bases lining up with TRBD1. The germline gives CDR1 SGHRS, CDR2 YFSETQ. This CDR3 is 13 amino acids long. The trim removed 4 bases at V and 4 bases at J, leaving 4 bases unmatched. The CDR3 is CASSRGQTYGYTF. The CDR3 region has the DNA TGCGCCAGCAGCAGGGGACAGACCTATGGCTACACCTTC.

In its sample, this clone was seen once. J is TRBJ2-7 and V is TRBV5-1; tentative D call: TRBD1 (6 bases). This CDR3 contains 15 residues. Per germline, CDR1 SGHRS and CDR2 YFSETQ. V lost 0 bases, J lost 3 bases, and 13 bases lay in between. CDR3 sequence: CASSLGADRIYEQYF. CDR3 DNA: TGCGCCAGCAGCTTGGGGGCGGACAGAATCTACGAGCAGTACTTC.